A single sample gave rise to the 29 T cell receptor beta chains below, sequenced in a study of post-analysis software for immune sequencing data. Findings and limits, study-wide: Controls showed lower frequencies than patients for roughly five TRBV segments, and TRBV5-6, TRBV5-1 and TRBV20-1 were among these.

TCR beta cDNA libraries included unique molecular identifiers. TCRdb analysed the PCR reads with MiXCR anew, one entry per CDR3 protein. The sample contains approximately 630,000 distinct CDR3 sequences, about 60% of which appear only once. Antigen specificity for these receptors is unknown. The source material was blood. Receptors were obtained from a girl aged 2-10 years with multiple sclerosis.

The V gene is TRBV5-1, the J gene TRBJ2-7, with no clear D. With 4 bases removed from V and 1 base from J, the gap between germline ends came to 12 bases. This CDR3 region has 14 residues. CDR1 and CDR2 (germline): SGHRS, YFSETQ. CDR3 DNA sequence: TGCGCCAGCAGCCGAGACATTTTGTCCTACGAGCAGTACTTC. Amino acid sequence: CASSRDILSYEQYF.

The chain has TRBV6-5 and TRBJ1-1; D gene uncertain. Germline CDR1 reads MNHEY; CDR2 reads SVGAGI. This CDR3 comprises 14 residues. Trimming removed 6 bases from V and 5 bases from J, with 16 bases in between. The CDR3 DNA reads as TGTGCCAGCAGGAGAACCCTACCGGGAACTGAAGCTTTCTTT. This gives the protein CASRRTLPGTEAFF.

The chain combines TRBV13 with TRBJ2-4; D not resolved. The J call could be wrong; TRBJ2-7 is a better fit for the DNA end. CDR1 PRHDT and CDR2 FYEKMQ come from the germline V gene (reference sequence). The CDR3 runs to 14 residues. The CDR3 spells CASSQTLRDYEQYF. For the CDR3, the DNA is TGTGCCAGCAGCCAAACTTTACGCGATTACGAGCAGTACTTC.

The chain links TRBV29-1 to TRBJ2-3, with D unresolved. CDR1 SQVTM and CDR2 ANQGSEA come from the germline V gene. Trimming took off 1 base at V and 3 bases at J, with 26 bases between the two ends. This CDR3 spans 19 amino acids. CDR3 sequence: CSVEGTSTRRQPNTDTQYF. The CDR3 DNA is TGCAGCGTTGAAGGCACCAGCACCCGACGCCAGCCTAATACAGATACGCAGTATTTT.

V gene TRBV9 combines with J gene TRBJ1-2; 7 bases are shared with TRBD1. V was pared by 3 bases and J by 6 bases, with 5 bases of the junction left unmatched. The CDR3 runs to 13 residues. Germline CDR1 reads SGDLS; CDR2 reads YYNGEE. CDR3 coding DNA: TGTGCCAGCAGCGCCCGGACAGGCGATGGCTACACCTTC. It yields the protein CASSARTGDGYTF.

The chain combines TRBV21-1 with TRBJ2-1. TRBV21-1 is designated a pseudogene. This CDR3 is built from 14 residues. The CDR3 region is CASSKVHGDNEQFF. The CDR3 DNA follows: TGTGCCAGCAGCAAAGTCCACGGCGACAATGAGCAGTTCTTC.

A few counts support this clonotype. The chain carries TRBV4-1 and TRBJ2-4; 8 bases map to TRBD2. With V trimmed by 3 bases and J by 4 bases, 8 bases remained unmatched. Germline V gene lookup returns CDR1 MGHRA and CDR2 YSYEKL. The CDR3 consists of 16 residues. In DNA, the CDR3 is TGCGCCAGCAGCCATGACGGGACTAGTCATAAAAACATTCAGTACTTC. This sequence encodes CASSHDGTSHKNIQYF.

This chain uses TRBV24-1 with TRBJ2-1; possible D gene TRBD2, 7 bases. The germline gives CDR1 KGHDR, CDR2 SFDVKD. V gave up 5 bases and J gave up 6 bases, with 19 bases separating them. The CDR3 length is 16 residues. CDR3 in DNA: TGTGCCACCAGTGCGCTCCGGGGGGCGTCCAGCAATGAGCAGTTCTTC. This codes for CATSALRGASSNEQFF.

The rearrangement uses TRBV25-1 and TRBJ1-2; no firm D call. Between the trimmed V and J ends, which lost 6 bases and 8 bases, there was a span of 19 bases. Per the germline V gene, CDR1 is MGHDK and CDR2 is SYGVNS. The CDR3 runs to 14 residues. The CDR3 reads CASSITGLHGGYTF. DNA for the CDR3: TGTGCCAGCAGCATAACCGGGCTTCACGGGGGCTACACCTTC.

In regard to this clonotype: Here the CDR3 omits its conserved ending phenylalanine or tryptophan, so a read error is the likely source. In nucleotides, the CDR3 is TGCAGCGTTGATCGGGGATATACGCAGTATTGT. Its protein product is CSVDRGYTQYC. This chain links TRBV29-1 with TRBJ2-3; D may be TRBD2 (5 bases). Germline V lookup: CDR1 SQVTM, CDR2 ANQGSEA. The CDR3 has 11 residues. V lost 3 bases and J 7 bases, leaving 8 bases between the germline ends.

J is TRBJ2-3 and V is TRBV3-1; possibly TRBD2 for D (5 bases). Trimming stripped 10 bases from V and 4 bases from J, with 18 bases between. Germline values: CDR1 LGHDT, CDR2 YNNKEL (reference sequence). CDR3 length: 14 residues. CDR3 amino acids: CATSGITLSDTQYF. CDR3 DNA: TGTGCCACGTCGGGAATAACTTTGTCAGATACGCAGTATTTT.

This CDR3 is CASSSDRNQETQYF. In DNA form, the CDR3 reads TGTGCCAGCAGCTCTGACAGGAACCAAGAGACCCAGTACTTC. The chain has TRBV13 and TRBJ2-5; a possible D gene is TRBD1 (6 bases). V lost 4 bases, J lost 0 bases, and 9 bases lay in between. The CDR3 runs to 14 residues. Germline values: CDR1 PRHDT, CDR2 FYEKMQ (reference sequence).

This chain joins TRBV5-1 and TRBJ2-1, with D perhaps TRBD1 or TRBD2 (5 bases each). Trimming took 3 bases from V and 0 from J, leaving 19 bases between them. The CDR3 has 18 amino acids. The germline gives CDR1 SGHRS, CDR2 YFSETQ. Here the CDR3 DNA reads TGCGCCAGCAGCTCGAGGCTGGGGGATTCTTACTCCTACAATGAGCAGTTCTTC. Protein: CASSSRLGDSYSYNEQFF.

The chain couples TRBV12-3 or TRBV12-4 to TRBJ2-1; 16 bases agree with TRBD2. The CDR3 totals 17 residues. With V trimmed by 6 bases and J by 7 bases, 9 bases remained unmatched. CDR3 in amino acids: CASRTGTSGRAGNEQFF. CDR3 bases: TGTGCCAGCAGGACCGGGACTAGCGGGAGGGCCGGGAATGAGCAGTTCTTC.

The sample holds a few counts of this clonotype. The DNA for the CDR3 is TGTGCCAGCAGGTCCGGGACACAGTTATCCTACGAGCAGTACTTC. It encodes CASRSGTQLSYEQYF. V and J are TRBV6-2 or TRBV6-3 and TRBJ2-7, with D perhaps matching TRBD1 (6 bases). This CDR3 region has 15 residues. Germline CDR1 and CDR2: MNHEY and SVGEGT. Trimming cost V 6 bases and J 1 base, with 16 bases left between them.

V usage is TRBV12-5 and J usage is TRBJ1-1, with a tentative D call TRBD1 (5 bases). The ends were cut back, 6 bases at V and 5 bases at J, with 16 bases in the middle. Germline CDR1 is LGHNT and CDR2 is FRNRAP. The CDR3 covers 14 residues. The CDR3 coding sequence is TGTGCTAGTGGGACAGCCACCGACGGGACTGAAGCTTTCTTT. Translated: CASGTATDGTEAFF.

This chain links TRBV7-9 with TRBJ1-4, with D possibly being TRBD1 (5 bases). Deletions cut 5 bases from V and 5 bases from J, with 15 bases between. This CDR3 has 15 amino acids. Germline values: CDR1 SEHNR, CDR2 FQNEAQ (reference sequence). The CDR3 nucleotides are TGTGCCAGCAGCCCAAGCGGGGCGAACAATGAAAAACTGTTTTTT. It codes for CASSPSGANNEKLFF. Full variable domain (missing parts from reference TRBV7-9 and TRBJ1-4): DTGVSQNPRHKITKRGQNVTFRCDPISEHNRLYWYRQTLGQGPEFLTYFQNEAQLEKSRLLSDRFSAERPKGSFSTLEIQRTEQGDSAMYLCASSPSGANNEKLFFGSGTQLSVL.

The chain uses TRBV12-3 or TRBV12-4 and TRBJ2-4; D may match TRBD1 or TRBD2 (6 bases each). The J call may be mistaken, given a closer DNA end match to TRBJ2-5. The CDR3 extends over 16 amino acids. CDR3 sequence: CASTSWAGGAWETQYF. Here the CDR3 DNA reads TGTGCCAGCACCTCCTGGGCCGGGGGCGCATGGGAGACCCAGTACTTC.

J is TRBJ2-1 and V is TRBV10-1; 10 bases fit TRBD2. CDR1 and CDR2 from the germline V gene are WNHNN and SYGVQD (reference sequence). This CDR3 comprises 16 residues. Trimming removed 2 bases from V and 7 bases from J; junction bases left unmatched: 8. CDR3 coding DNA: TGCGCCAGCAGTGAGCTGGCTAGCGGGAGCGGGAATGAGCAGTTCTTC. Amino acids: CASSELASGSGNEQFF.

This clonotype came up a few times. V is TRBV29-1 and J is TRBJ1-1; no clear D gene. Trimming stripped 5 bases from V and 1 base from J, with 2 bases between. The CDR3 extends over 10 amino acids. The germline V gene has CDR1 SQVTM and CDR2 ANQGSEA. The DNA of the CDR3 is TGCAGCGTTAAGAACACTGAAGCTTTCTTT. It is translated as CSVKNTEAFF.

The chain has TRBV12-3 or TRBV12-4 and TRBJ2-7; TRBD1 might be the D (5 bases). This CDR3 comprises 14 residues. V lost 1 base and J 2 bases, leaving 9 bases between the germline ends. CDR3 DNA sequence: TGTGCCAGCAGTTTAGGACAGAGGCCCTACGAGCAGTACTTC. It codes for CASSLGQRPYEQYF.

This clonotype was detected a few times. The rearrangement links TRBV7-6 to TRBJ2-1, with D maybe TRBD1 (5 bases). The CDR3 spans 20 residues. V dropped 3 bases and J dropped 4 bases, with 28 bases sitting between them. In germline, CDR1 is SGHVS, CDR2 FNYEAQ. This CDR3 reads CASSLLTGVPSPLLYNEQFF. CDR3 nucleotides: TGTGCCAGCAGCTTGCTAACAGGTGTCCCCTCTCCGTTGTTATACAATGAGCAGTTCTTC.

This chain uses TRBV10-3 with TRBJ2-4; perhaps D is TRBD1 or TRBD2 (5 bases each). This CDR3 spans 16 amino acids. Germline CDR1 is ENHRY and CDR2 is SYGVKD. Trimming removed 10 bases at V and 0 bases at J, with 19 bases between. CDR3: CATGAGSDVAKNIQYF. The CDR3 nucleotides are TGTGCCACCGGGGCAGGGTCGGATGTAGCCAAAAACATTCAGTACTTC.

This rearrangement joins TRBV20-1 to TRBJ2-5; tentatively, D is TRBD1 or TRBD2 (7 bases each). The assigned J gene may be wrong: the sequence end matches TRBJ2-7 better. This CDR3 has 13 residues. The germline gives CDR1 DFQATT, CDR2 SNEGSKA (reference sequence). DNA of the CDR3: TGCAGTGCTAGAGACAGGGGGGGGTACGAGCAGTACTTC. Protein: CSARDRGGYEQYF.

V and J are TRBV29-1 and TRBJ2-5; maybe TRBD1 (6 bases). Per the germline V gene, CDR1 is SQVTM and CDR2 is ANQGSEA. V lost 3 bases, J lost 11 bases, and 10 bases lay in between. CDR3 length: 10 amino acids. The CDR3 coding sequence is TGCAGCGTTGATCAGGGGCAGCAGTACTTC. Translation gives CSVDQGQQYF.

The chain joins TRBV20-1 to TRBJ2-5, with a tentative D call TRBD2 (6 bases). V gave up 0 bases and J gave up 2 bases, with 13 bases separating them. There are 15 residues in the CDR3. Germline CDR1 DFQATT, CDR2 SNEGSKA (reference sequence). The CDR3 is CSARDVRESQETQYF. Written as DNA, the CDR3 is TGCAGTGCTAGAGATGTCCGGGAGAGTCAAGAGACCCAGTACTTC.

The CDR3 is CASSLRGVPDTQYF. CDR3 nucleotides: TGTGCCAGCAGCTTAAGAGGGGTCCCAGATACGCAGTATTTT. The chain joins TRBV7-2 to TRBJ2-3; D is perhaps TRBD1 or TRBD2 (5 bases each). The germline V gene has CDR1 SGHTA and CDR2 FQGNSA. Trimming removed 2 bases at V and 4 bases at J, with 10 bases between. The CDR3 is 14 amino acids.

The chain has TRBV6-4 and TRBJ2-3; TRBD2 is a possible D gene (6 bases). V shed 0 bases and J shed 6 bases, with 10 bases lying between them. The CDR3 extends over 14 amino acids. Per germline, CDR1 MRHNA and CDR2 SNTAGT. CDR3 amino acids: CASSDSTGGDTQYF. CDR3 nucleotide sequence: TGTGCCAGCAGTGACTCAACAGGAGGGGATACGCAGTATTTT.

The CDR3 DNA sequence: TGTGCCATCAGTGAGTCCGACAGTACTAGCAATCAGCCCCAGCATTTT. Translated, it gives CAISESDSTSNQPQHF. This chain uses TRBV10-3 with TRBJ1-5, with D perhaps TRBD1 (5 bases). V was shortened by 0 bases and J by 0 bases, with 9 bases between the two germline ends. The CDR3 extends over 16 amino acids. Germline V CDR1 and CDR2: ENHRY, SYGVKD.